Listed here are 9 T cell receptor beta chains from one sample, sequenced in a study of blood T cells in healthy people across ages. Primers used in a second PCR of about 6 to 11 cycles were a sample-barcoded 5' primer and a J-beta primer mix. TCRdb re-called the 5' RACE reads with MiXCR, one entry per CDR3 protein. The sample has about 2 million distinct CDR3 sequences, 49% seen once; the top ten hold over 2%. The source material was blood. The receptor set was obtained from a woman in her thirties or forties in good health.

The chain combines TRBV20-1 with TRBJ2-7, with 8 bases that match TRBD2. The CDR3 totals 14 residues. The trim removed 1 base at V and 6 bases at J, leaving 8 bases unmatched. Germline V gene data show CDR1 as DFQATT and CDR2 as SNEGSKA (reference sequence). CDR3 residues: CSARAGGLLSEQYF. In DNA form, the CDR3 reads TGCAGTGCTAGAGCGGGGGGGCTGTTATCCGAGCAGTACTTC.

The table lists this clonotype with a few counts. The chain recombines TRBV4-3 with TRBJ2-1; TRBD2 matches at 9 bases. The germline V gene encodes CDR1 LGHNA and CDR2 YSLEER. After removal of 0 bases from V and 4 bases from J, the junction contained 4 bases not matched to a gene. This CDR3 region has 16 residues. CDR3 nucleotide sequence: TGCGCCAGCAGCCAAGATAGGAGCGGGGGGTACAATGAGCAGTTCTTC. As protein: CASSQDRSGGYNEQFF.

This chain uses TRBV28 with TRBJ1-6; D remains ambiguous. The ends were cut back, 6 bases at V and 8 bases at J, with 8 bases in the middle. Germline CDR1 is MDHEN and CDR2 is SYDVKM. The CDR3 sequence is 12 residues long. This chain's CDR3 is CASRSSDSPLHF. The CDR3 bases are TGTGCCAGCAGAAGTAGTGATTCACCCCTCCACTTT.

This clonotype was found once. The chain couples TRBV12-3 or TRBV12-4 to TRBJ2-7; the D gene is possibly TRBD1 (5 bases). V was trimmed by 2 bases and J by 9 bases, leaving 11 bases between them. The CDR3 runs 12 residues. The CDR3 coding sequence is TGTGCCAGCAGTTTACCAGGGAACGTGCAGTACTTC. It is translated as CASSLPGNVQYF.

The chain has TRBV27 and TRBJ2-2, with TRBD2 as a possible D gene (5 bases). V was clipped by 5 bases and J by 2 bases, with 12 bases between them. Germline CDR1 reads MNHEY; CDR2 reads SMNVEV (reference sequence). The CDR3 extends over 15 amino acids. CDR3 loop: CASSARTANTGELFF. In nucleotides, the CDR3 is TGTGCCAGCAGTGCACGGACTGCTAACACCGGGGAGCTGTTTTTT.

V gene TRBV20-1 combines with J gene TRBJ2-7; TRBD1 aligns across 9 bases. Germline V gene lookup returns CDR1 DFQATT and CDR2 SNEGSKA (reference sequence). CDR3 size: 13 residues. The trim removed 5 bases at V and 3 bases at J, leaving 5 bases unmatched. The CDR3 region is CSAEAGQGYEQYF. CDR3 sequence (DNA): TGCAGTGCTGAGGCGGGACAGGGCTACGAGCAGTACTTC.

This clonotype appeared a few times. The chain carries TRBV2 and TRBJ2-1; D not resolved. CDR3 length: 14 residues. V was clipped by 3 bases and J by 7 bases, with 13 bases between them. CDR1 SNHLY and CDR2 FYNNEI come from the germline V gene. The CDR3 is CASSEPGLGNEQFF. CDR3 coding DNA: TGTGCCAGCAGTGAGCCGGGTTTAGGGAATGAGCAGTTCTTC. Using reference TRBV2 and TRBJ2-1 for the parts outside the CDR3, the full variable domain is EPEVTQTPSHQVTQMGQEVILRCVPISNHLYFYWYRQILGQKVEFLVSFYNNEISEKSEIFDDQFSVERPDGSNFTLKIRSTKLEDSAMYFCASSEPGLGNEQFFGPGTRLTVL.

V usage is TRBV7-9 and J usage is TRBJ1-2, with 9 bases aligning to TRBD1. CDR3 size: 13 residues. The V and J ends lost 5 bases and 8 bases, in that order; junction bases with no gene match: 6. Germline values: CDR1 SEHNR, CDR2 FQNEAQ (reference sequence). This chain's CDR3 is CASSRDRERGYTF. The CDR3 coding sequence is TGTGCCAGCAGCAGGGACAGGGAAAGGGGCTACACCTTC.

The genes are TRBV7-3 and TRBJ2-1; D is perhaps TRBD2 (6 bases). Trimming took off 0 bases at V and 14 bases at J, with 14 bases between the two ends. Per germline, CDR1 SGHTA and CDR2 FQGTGA. There are 13 residues in the CDR3. CDR3 bases: TGTGCCAGCAGCTTAACACCACGGGACTTCGAGTTCTTC. This codes for CASSLTPRDFEFF.